Shown below are 30 T cell receptor beta chains from a single sample sequenced in a study of T cell responses to AZD1222 COVID-19 vaccine. The data were produced by immunoSEQ multiplex PCR, yet TCRdb's version contains in-frame clones alone and is incomplete. The sample shows approximately 140,000 clones, more than 90% of them seen only once. Here the sequenced sample was peripheral blood, taken 28 days after the second AZD1222 dose. The receptors shown here come from an adult who received the AZD1222 COVID-19 vaccine.

The chain uses TRBV6-2 or TRBV6-3 and TRBJ1-2, with D perhaps matching TRBD1 (5 bases). Looked up from germline, CDR1 is MNHEY and CDR2 is SVGEGT. V was trimmed by 5 bases and J by 4 bases, leaving 17 bases between them. CDR3 length equals 15 residues. CDR3 sequence: CASSQDQGRLYGYTF. DNA for the CDR3: TGTGCCAGCAGTCAAGACCAGGGACGCCTCTATGGCTACACCTTC.

Notes on this clone: Other DNA sequences from this sample encode an identical CDR3 as well. The chain couples TRBV30 to TRBJ2-7, with no clear D. Per germline, CDR1 GTSNPN and CDR2 SVGIG (reference sequence). V gave up 0 bases and J gave up 3 bases, with 6 bases separating them. The CDR3 is made up of 12 amino acids. CDR3 in amino acids: CAWSVSSYEQYF. CDR3 sequence (DNA): TGTGCCTGGAGTGTTAGCAGCTACGAGCAGTACTTC.

This rearrangement joins TRBV14 to TRBJ1-1, with D possibly TRBD1 on 5 matching bases. V lost 4 bases and J 3 bases, leaving 9 bases between the germline ends. Germline V gene lookup returns CDR1 SGHDN and CDR2 FVKESK. The CDR3 spans 13 residues. CDR3 bases: TGTGCCAGCAGCCTACAGGATGACACTGAAGCTTTCTTT. Translation gives CASSLQDDTEAFF.

V usage is TRBV7-3 and J usage is TRBJ2-3; no firm D call. Germline CDR1 is SGHTA and CDR2 is FQGTGA. The CDR3 spans 14 residues. Trimming removed 1 base at V and 6 bases at J, with 11 bases between. In nucleotides, the CDR3 is TGTGCCAGCAGCTTAAGTCGACGTCAGGATACGCAGTATTTT. Translating gives CASSLSRRQDTQYF.

J is TRBJ2-7 and V is TRBV5-1; D remains ambiguous. The germline V gene has CDR1 SGHRS and CDR2 YFSETQ. The CDR3 spans 13 residues. V was clipped by 0 bases and J by 0 bases, with 4 bases between them. The CDR3 nucleotides are TGCGCCAGCAGCTTGGAGAGCTCCTACGAGCAGTACTTC. Its protein is CASSLESSYEQYF.

This chain connects TRBV5-1 to TRBJ2-1, with D possibly TRBD2 on 6 matching bases. Germline V lookup: CDR1 SGHRS, CDR2 YFSETQ. The V end was cut by 2 bases, the J end by 4 bases, with 13 bases between. The CDR3 runs 15 residues. In nucleotides, the CDR3 is TGCGCCAGCAGCTTCTCCGCTAGCGATTACAATGAGCAGTTCTTC. Its translation is CASSFSASDYNEQFF.

The chain has TRBV5-1 and TRBJ1-5; the D gene is possibly TRBD1 (5 bases). CDR1 and CDR2 from the germline V gene are SGHRS and YFSETQ. The CDR3 spans 14 residues. The ends were cut back, 3 bases at V and 5 bases at J, with 12 bases in the middle. This chain's CDR3 is CASSSGGADQPQHF. DNA of the CDR3: TGCGCCAGCAGCTCTGGGGGAGCGGATCAGCCCCAGCATTTT.

The rearrangement joins TRBV9 to TRBJ1-1; D gene unclear. Between the trimmed V and J ends, which lost 3 bases and 4 bases, there was a span of 7 bases. Germline V gene sequence: CDR1 SGDLS, CDR2 YYNGEE. The CDR3 has 12 amino acids. DNA of the CDR3: TGTGCCAGCAGCGCCCTGAGCACTGAAGCTTTCTTT. Its protein is CASSALSTEAFF.

J is TRBJ1-6 and V is TRBV3-1 (or the pseudogene TRBV3-2); the D gene is possibly TRBD1 (5 bases). V lost 5 bases to trimming and J lost 7 bases, with 18 bases between them. This CDR3 contains 16 residues. Germline values: CDR1 LGHDT, CDR2 YNNKEL (reference sequence). The CDR3 loop reads CASSARGVARNSPLHF. The CDR3 DNA reads TGTGCCAGCAGCGCCCGAGGGGTGGCGAGGAATTCACCCCTCCACTTT.

The chain links TRBV11-2 to TRBJ1-5, with D perhaps TRBD1 (6 bases). V lost 5 bases, J lost 4 bases, and 9 bases lay in between. CDR1 is SGHAT and CDR2 is FQNNGV in the germline V gene. This CDR3 comprises 13 residues. In DNA form, the CDR3 reads TGTGCCAGCAGCGGTGACAGGAATCAGCCCCAGCATTTT. Amino acid sequence: CASSGDRNQPQHF.

The chain combines TRBV7-9 with TRBJ2-5, with 12 bases fitting TRBD2. Looked up from germline, CDR1 is SEHNR and CDR2 is FQNEAQ (reference sequence). Trimming cost V 5 bases and J 3 bases; bases outside gene matches: 7. The CDR3 contains 16 residues. CDR3 residues: CASSPGTSGHKETQYF. The CDR3 DNA reads as TGTGCCAGCAGCCCGGGGACTAGCGGGCACAAAGAGACCCAGTACTTC.

The J gene is TRBJ2-7, the V gene TRBV7-2, with D possibly matching TRBD1 (6 bases). CDR1 SGHTA and CDR2 FQGNSA come from the germline V gene. V was shortened by 3 bases and J by 0 bases, with 9 bases between the two germline ends. The CDR3 has 14 residues. The CDR3 nucleotides are TGTGCCAGCAGCTTCCAGGGGACCTCCTACGAGCAGTACTTC. Translated, it gives CASSFQGTSYEQYF.

The V call is TRBV3-1 (or the pseudogene TRBV3-2), the J call TRBJ1-3, with D possibly matching TRBD1 (5 bases). This CDR3 region has 17 residues. The ends were cut back, 3 bases at V and 0 bases at J, with 15 bases in the middle. CDR1 and CDR2 (germline): LGHDT, YNNKEL (reference sequence). The CDR3 sequence: CASSHHRDGGSGNTIYF. CDR3 DNA: TGTGCCAGCAGCCACCACCGGGACGGGGGCTCTGGAAACACCATATATTTT.

The V gene is TRBV27, the J gene TRBJ1-1; 7 bases fit TRBD1. Germline lookup yields CDR1 MNHEY and CDR2 SMNVEV (reference sequence). The CDR3 runs 15 residues. J was trimmed by 0 bases and V by 4 bases; bases with no gene match: 5. CDR3 sequence reads: CASSSLRGLNTEAFF. The CDR3 DNA reads as TGTGCCAGCAGTTCACTCAGGGGGTTGAACACTGAAGCTTTCTTT.

The rearrangement joins TRBV7-2 to TRBJ1-1; 8 bases agree with TRBD1. Germline V gene sequence: CDR1 SGHTA, CDR2 FQGNSA. This CDR3 is built from 16 residues. V gave up 5 bases and J gave up 5 bases; unmatched junction bases: 13. DNA of the CDR3: TGTGCCAGCAGCCTCAAAACCGGGACAGGACGAACTGAAGCTTTCTTT. Protein sequence: CASSLKTGTGRTEAFF. The complete variable domain, with remaining parts taken from reference TRBV7-2 and TRBJ1-1, reads GAGVSQSPSNKVTEKGKDVELRCDPISGHTALYWYRQSLGQGLEFLIYFQGNSAPDKSGLPSDRFSAERTGGSVSTLTIQRTQQEDSAVYLCASSLKTGTGRTEAFFGQGTRLTVV.

This clone was observed once. This chain connects TRBV28 to TRBJ1-3; 9 nucleotides match TRBD1. CDR3 length: 18 residues. In germline, CDR1 is MDHEN, CDR2 SYDVKM. Trimming at V came to 5 bases and at J to 0 bases, leaving 11 bases not matched to a gene. The CDR3 DNA is TGTGCCAGCAGTGGATCTCCCGGGACAGGGAGCTCTGGAAACACCATATATTTT. It yields the protein CASSGSPGTGSSGNTIYF.

CDR3 loop: CASKMARPTEAFF. The CDR3 nucleotides are TGCGCCAGCAAAATGGCCAGACCCACTGAAGCTTTCTTT. The chain joins TRBV10-1 to TRBJ1-1; D is ambiguous. Germline CDR1 reads WNHNN; CDR2 reads SYGVQD (reference sequence). This CDR3 comprises 13 residues. V lost 7 bases and J 4 bases, leaving 13 bases between the germline ends.

This chain connects TRBV27 to TRBJ2-5; possibly TRBD2 for D (6 bases). CDR3 length equals 13 residues. The germline CDR1 and CDR2 sequences are MNHEY and SMNVEV (reference sequence). Trimming pared 6 bases from V and 2 bases from J, leaving 10 bases between. The CDR3 reads CASRRLGQETQYF. For the CDR3, the DNA is TGTGCCAGCAGGCGACTAGGGCAAGAGACCCAGTACTTC.

The rearrangement uses TRBV28 and TRBJ1-4; no definite D call. CDR1 is MDHEN and CDR2 is SYDVKM in the germline V gene. The CDR3 is 14 residues long. Trimming took 3 bases from V and 8 from J, leaving 13 bases between them. In nucleotides, the CDR3 is TGTGCCAGCAGTTTGACCGCGGTTGGGGAAAAACTGTTTTTT. It yields the protein CASSLTAVGEKLFF.

The chain recombines TRBV5-1 with TRBJ2-1, with a possible D match to TRBD2 (6 bases). Germline V CDR1 and CDR2: SGHRS, YFSETQ. CDR3 length: 16 amino acids. V lost 3 bases and J lost 4, with 17 bases in between. The CDR3 DNA follows: TGCGCCAGCAGCTCAGGTGCCGATAGCGGTTACAATGAGCAGTTCTTC. Protein: CASSSGADSGYNEQFF.

The gene calls are TRBV27 and TRBJ1-6; 8 bases are a match to TRBD1. V shed 11 bases, J shed 8 bases, and the junction held 11 bases outside the gene matches. There are 14 residues in the CDR3. CDR1 MNHEY and CDR2 SMNVEV come from the germline V gene (reference sequence). The DNA for the CDR3 is TGTGCCGGGACCAAACAGGGGGTTGATTCACCCCTCCACTTT. Translated, it gives CAGTKQGVDSPLHF.

The chain combines TRBV5-1 with TRBJ2-7; D is possibly TRBD2 (6 bases). This CDR3 has 13 amino acids. V lost 0 bases to trimming and J lost 6 bases, with 10 bases between them. The germline CDR1 and CDR2 sequences are SGHRS and YFSETQ. The DNA for the CDR3 is TGCGCCAGCAGCTTGGCGGGGCGGGGCGAGCAGTACTTC. Translating it yields CASSLAGRGEQYF. Together with reference TRBV5-1 and TRBJ2-7, the CDR3 gives the full variable domain: KAGVTQTPRYLIKTRGQQVTLSCSPISGHRSVSWYQQTPGQGLQFLFEYFSETQRNKGNFPGRFSGRQFSNSRSEMNVSTLELGDSALYLCASSLAGRGEQYFGPGTRLTVT.

The chain employs TRBV11-2 and TRBJ1-6; D is uncertain. V was trimmed by 5 bases and J by 10 bases, leaving 15 bases between them. Germline lookup yields CDR1 SGHAT and CDR2 FQNNGV. This CDR3 is 14 amino acids long. The CDR3 DNA sequence: TGTGCCAGCAGCCCTTGGACCCTGCAGTCACCCCTCCACTTT. Translated, it gives CASSPWTLQSPLHF.

Notes on this clone: The junction does not match germline at one end; this may be a read error. The V and J genes are TRBV7-8 and TRBJ1-2; weak D call: TRBD1 (5 bases). CDR1 is SGHVS and CDR2 is FQNEAQ in the germline V gene. CDR3 length: 13 amino acids. The CDR3 nucleotides read TGTGTCAGCAGCTTAGGGCCCAGGGACGGCTACACCTTC. Translating it yields CVSSLGPRDGYTF.

This chain joins TRBV7-2 and TRBJ2-1; TRBD2 matches 11 bases. Losses at the gene ends were 5 bases for V and 7 bases for J; bases not matched to a gene: 7. Germline CDR1 is SGHTA and CDR2 is FQGNSA. This CDR3 has 15 amino acids. The CDR3 coding sequence is TGTGCCAGCAGCCGCATGAGGACTAGCGGGAATGAGCAGTTCTTC. Translated, it gives CASSRMRTSGNEQFF.

The CDR3 loop reads CASSLYFGGDEQYF. The CDR3 nucleotides are TGTGCCAGCAGTTTATATTTTGGGGGGGACGAGCAGTACTTC. V and J are TRBV27 and TRBJ2-7; TRBD2 matches 7 bases. Germline loops: CDR1 MNHEY, CDR2 SMNVEV (reference sequence). V shed 1 base and J 5 bases; nucleotides not matched to a gene: 5. The CDR3 has 14 residues.

The V call is TRBV4-3, the J call TRBJ2-7, with TRBD2 as a possible D gene (6 bases). The CDR3 is 15 amino acids. Germline values: CDR1 LGHNA, CDR2 YSLEER. The germline V and J ends were trimmed by 4 bases and 4 bases, with 17 bases remaining between them. As DNA, the CDR3 is TGCGCCAGCAGCCGCGGACTAACCGGGCAGTACGAGCAGTACTTC. The encoded protein is CASSRGLTGQYEQYF.

In DNA, the CDR3 is TGTGCCAGCAGCGAAACAGGATACAATGAGCAGTTCTTC. Translating gives CASSETGYNEQFF. This chain links TRBV9 with TRBJ2-1, with D perhaps TRBD1 (5 bases). Germline values: CDR1 SGDLS, CDR2 YYNGEE. V lost 3 bases and J lost 4, with 8 bases in between. The CDR3 is 13 amino acids. Filled out from reference TRBV9 and TRBJ2-1, the complete variable domain reads DSGVTQTPKHLITATGQRVTLRCSPRSGDLSVYWYQQSLDQGLQFLIQYYNGEERAKGNILERFSAQQFPDLHSELNLSSLELGDSALYFCASSETGYNEQFFGPGTRLTVL.

The chain has TRBV9 and TRBJ1-1; 7 nucleotides align to TRBD1. J gave up 3 bases and V 7 bases, and 3 bases lay outside the gene matches. CDR3 length equals 12 residues. The V gene's germline CDR1 is SGDLS and CDR2 YYNGEE. The CDR3 is CASGDSYTEAFF. DNA for the CDR3: TGTGCCAGCGGGGACAGCTACACTGAAGCTTTCTTT. Full variable domain (rest looked up from reference TRBV9 and TRBJ1-1): DSGVTQTPKHLITATGQRVTLRCSPRSGDLSVYWYQQSLDQGLQFLIQYYNGEERAKGNILERFSAQQFPDLHSELNLSSLELGDSALYFCASGDSYTEAFFGQGTRLTVV.

This clone has more than one count but fewer than ten. The genes are TRBV6-5 and TRBJ2-7; D is tentatively TRBD1 or TRBD2 (6 bases each). CDR3 length equals 15 residues. V was clipped by 6 bases and J by 2 bases, with 17 bases between them. Germline CDR1 is MNHEY and CDR2 is SVGAGI. The CDR3: CASSRREGGPYEQYF. CDR3 DNA sequence: TGTGCCAGCAGCCGCCGTGAGGGGGGCCCCTACGAGCAGTACTTC.